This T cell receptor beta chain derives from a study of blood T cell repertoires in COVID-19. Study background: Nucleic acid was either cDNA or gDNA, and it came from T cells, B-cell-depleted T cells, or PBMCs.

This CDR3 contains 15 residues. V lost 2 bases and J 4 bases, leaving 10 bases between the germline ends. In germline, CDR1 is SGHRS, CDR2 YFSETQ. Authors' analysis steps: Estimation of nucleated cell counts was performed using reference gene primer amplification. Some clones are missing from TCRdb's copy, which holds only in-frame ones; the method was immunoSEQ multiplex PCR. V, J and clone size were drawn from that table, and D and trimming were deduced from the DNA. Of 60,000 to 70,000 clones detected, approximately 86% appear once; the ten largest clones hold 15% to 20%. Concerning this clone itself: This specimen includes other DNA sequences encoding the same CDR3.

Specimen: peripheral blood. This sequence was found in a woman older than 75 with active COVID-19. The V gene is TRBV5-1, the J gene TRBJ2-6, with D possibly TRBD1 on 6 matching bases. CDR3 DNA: TGCGCCAGCAGCTTCACAGGGTCGGGGGCCAACGTCCTGACTTTC. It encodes CASSFTGSGANVLTF.